This T cell receptor beta chain derives from a study of blood T cell repertoires in COVID-19. Study as a whole: COVID-19 samples collected from the United States, Italy and Spain covered acute and convalescent phases. Nucleic acid was either cDNA or gDNA, and it came from T cells, B-cell-depleted T cells, or PBMCs.

Authors' data handling: Researchers report that nucleated cell counts were estimated from reference gene primer amplification. Data came from immunoSEQ multiplex PCR; TCRdb stores just in-frame clones and leaves some out. For V, J and clone size, that table is used; D and trimming come from the DNA. The sample shows tens of thousands of clones, around 86% of them seen only once. Germline values: CDR1 LNHDA, CDR2 SQIVND (reference sequence). Trimming took 3 bases from V and 1 from J; bases not matched to a gene: 4. The CDR3 loop spans 15 amino acids. The TCR was taken from a man between 35 and 55 years old with acute or convalescent COVID-19. The material sequenced was peripheral blood. The chain joins TRBV19 to TRBJ2-3; 7 bases map to TRBD2. In DNA, the CDR3 is TGTGCCAGTAGTATGCGGGGGACTCGCACAGATACGCAGTATTTT. Its translation: CASSMRGTRTDTQYF.